Below, 22 T cell receptor beta chains from the same sample are listed, as sequenced in a study of cytomegalovirus exposure and HLA in healthy donors. The PCR contained 60 Vbeta and 13 Jbeta primers. Only in-frame clones appear in the TCRdb table, and some are missing; sequencing was by immunoSEQ multiplex PCR. Its table records about 130,000 clones. Sequencing input: PBMCs. The receptor set was obtained from a man younger than 35 in good health and CMV-seronegative.

This chain links TRBV5-6 with TRBJ1-3, with TRBD1 matching over 7 bases. Per the germline V gene, CDR1 is SGHDT and CDR2 is YYEEEE. Trimming took 3 bases from V and 0 from J; bases not matched to a gene: 9. The CDR3 runs to 17 residues. The CDR3 coding sequence is TGTGCCAGCAGCTCTCCGGACAGGCTTATCTCTGGAAACACCATATATTTT. This codes for CASSSPDRLISGNTIYF.

The rearrangement uses TRBV20-1 and TRBJ2-5; possibly TRBD2 for D (5 bases). Trimming took off 7 bases at V and 4 bases at J, with 10 bases between the two ends. This CDR3 spans 11 amino acids. CDR1 is DFQATT and CDR2 is SNEGSKA in the germline V gene (reference sequence). CDR3: CSVRAGETQYF. The CDR3 nucleotides read TGCAGTGTTCGGGCGGGAGAGACCCAGTACTTC.

The J gene is TRBJ2-2, the V gene TRBV5-4, with D possibly matching TRBD2 (6 bases). This CDR3 is 16 amino acids long. V gave up 2 bases and J gave up 2 bases, with 13 bases separating them. Germline lookup yields CDR1 SGHNT and CDR2 YYREEE (reference sequence). CDR3 protein: CASSFFVRDNTGELFF. The CDR3 bases are TGTGCCAGCAGCTTTTTTGTGCGGGATAACACCGGGGAGCTGTTTTTT.

The chain combines TRBV6-1 with TRBJ2-3, with 11 bases fitting TRBD2. Losses at the gene ends were 4 bases for V and 4 bases for J; bases not matched to a gene: 4. Per the germline V gene, CDR1 is MNHNS and CDR2 is SASEGT. This CDR3 region has 15 residues. The chain's CDR3 is CASSGLAGGPDTQYF. The CDR3 nucleotides are TGTGCCAGCAGTGGGCTAGCGGGGGGTCCAGATACGCAGTATTTT.

The chain joins TRBV5-4 to TRBJ1-1; no clear D gene. The CDR3 sequence is 14 residues long. Germline-derived CDR1 and CDR2 are SGHNT and YYREEE (reference sequence). V was clipped by 4 bases and J by 2 bases, with 12 bases between them. CDR3 in amino acids: CASSARLGNTEAFF. CDR3 DNA sequence: TGTGCCAGCAGCGCGCGGTTGGGTAACACTGAAGCTTTCTTT.

The chain links TRBV9 to TRBJ1-3; TRBD1 aligns across 7 bases. Germline-derived CDR1 and CDR2 are SGDLS and YYNGEE. CDR3 length equals 15 residues. J gave up 2 bases and V 3 bases, and 5 bases lay outside the gene matches. CDR3 sequence reads: CASSAGQPTGNTIYF. CDR3 nucleotide sequence: TGTGCCAGCAGCGCGGGACAGCCGACTGGAAACACCATATATTTT.

This chain links TRBV4-2 with TRBJ2-7; the D is unclear. The CDR3 is 13 residues long. Trimming took 0 bases from V and 2 from J, leaving 5 bases between them. The germline CDR1 and CDR2 sequences are LGHNA and YNFKEQ. CDR3 sequence: CASSQDLPYEQYF. The CDR3 DNA follows: TGTGCCAGCAGCCAAGACCTACCCTACGAGCAGTACTTC.

The chain employs TRBV18 and TRBJ2-3; TRBD2 aligns across 12 bases. The CDR3 extends over 16 amino acids. V gave up 0 bases and J gave up 7 bases; unmatched junction bases: 5. Germline-derived CDR1 and CDR2 are KGHSH and LQKENI. The CDR3 region is CASSPPTSGGTNTQYF. CDR3 sequence (DNA): TGTGCCAGCTCACCACCGACTAGCGGGGGTACGAATACGCAGTATTTT.

The chain is built from TRBV18 and TRBJ1-1; 7 bases fit TRBD1. CDR3 length: 13 amino acids. With V trimmed by 6 bases and J by 5 bases, 6 bases remained unmatched. Germline CDR1 KGHSH, CDR2 LQKENI. The CDR3 DNA reads as TGTGCCAGCTCCTCCGACAGGGAGACTGAAGCTTTCTTT. Amino acids: CASSSDRETEAFF.

The chain recombines TRBV5-1 with TRBJ2-2, with D maybe TRBD2 (5 bases). In germline, CDR1 is SGHRS, CDR2 YFSETQ. V dropped 0 bases and J dropped 4 bases, with 7 bases sitting between them. The CDR3 is made up of 14 amino acids. This chain's CDR3 is CASSLAEGTGELFF. Written as DNA, the CDR3 is TGCGCCAGCAGCTTGGCTGAGGGCACCGGGGAGCTGTTTTTT.

V and J are TRBV2 and TRBJ2-3, with 10 nucleotides matching TRBD1. The CDR3 contains 15 residues. The germline gives CDR1 SNHLY, CDR2 FYNNEI. Unmatched junction bases numbered 6, after V lost 6 bases and J lost 3 bases. In nucleotides, the CDR3 is TGTGCCAGCAGGTCTCCGGGACAGGGGACAGATACGCAGTATTTT. The encoded protein is CASRSPGQGTDTQYF.

The chain carries TRBV19 and TRBJ2-5; 12 bases agree with TRBD2. The CDR3 is made up of 15 amino acids. From germline, CDR1 is LNHDA and CDR2 SQIVND (reference sequence). The J segment lost 6 bases and the V segment lost 5 bases, leaving 7 bases of the junction unmatched. The CDR3 DNA reads as TGTGCCAGTAGTCTAGCGGGAGGGGGGCCCAAGACCCAGTACTTC. Translated: CASSLAGGGPKTQYF.

The rearrangement uses TRBV7-3 and TRBJ1-1, with D uncertain. From germline, CDR1 is SGHTA and CDR2 FQGTGA. V was shortened by 4 bases and J by 5 bases, with 14 bases between the two germline ends. The CDR3 consists of 14 residues. CDR3 loop: CASSSIPGVTEAFF. For the CDR3, the DNA is TGTGCCAGCAGCTCTATCCCCGGGGTGACTGAAGCTTTCTTT.

V usage is TRBV4-1 and J usage is TRBJ2-7; D remains unclear. V was cut by 1 base and J by 3 bases, with 7 bases left in between. Germline assignment: CDR1 MGHRA and CDR2 YSYEKL. The CDR3 covers 13 residues. The CDR3 is CASSQVGSYEQYF. The CDR3 coding sequence is TGCGCCAGCAGCCAAGTGGGCAGCTACGAGCAGTACTTC.

V gene TRBV5-6 combines with J gene TRBJ1-5, with D tentatively TRBD1 (6 bases). The CDR3 is made up of 13 amino acids. Per germline, CDR1 SGHDT and CDR2 YYEEEE. V lost 2 bases and J lost 7, with 10 bases in between. CDR3: CASSFTGGQPQHF. The CDR3 DNA sequence: TGTGCCAGCAGCTTCACGGGGGGCCAGCCCCAGCATTTT.

The gene calls are TRBV2 and TRBJ1-6; 7 bases are shared with TRBD1. Looked up from germline, CDR1 is SNHLY and CDR2 is FYNNEI. CDR3 size: 15 residues. V dropped 7 bases and J dropped 2; count of bases not matched to a gene: 5. This CDR3 reads CASIGGRTYNSPLHF. The CDR3 DNA sequence: TGTGCCAGCATAGGGGGCCGCACCTATAATTCACCCCTCCACTTT.

This sequence joins TRBV27 and TRBJ2-7; weak D call: TRBD2 (6 bases). The germline CDR1 and CDR2 sequences are MNHEY and SMNVEV (reference sequence). This CDR3 region has 13 residues. V lost 5 bases and J 6 bases, leaving 14 bases between the germline ends. The CDR3 DNA is TGTGCCAGCAGTAACCGGGACTCTCGCGAGCAGTACTTC. Protein: CASSNRDSREQYF.

This chain uses TRBV6-5 with TRBJ2-7; no firm D call. The V gene lost 2 bases and the J gene lost 2 bases, with 7 bases spanning the gap. CDR3 length: 13 amino acids. From germline, CDR1 is MNHEY and CDR2 SVGAGI. The CDR3 DNA reads TGTGCCAGCAGTTACCCAGGCACCTACGAGCAGTACTTC. It translates to CASSYPGTYEQYF.

As to this clone: Other DNA sequences in this sample translate to the same CDR3. This chain joins TRBV28 and TRBJ2-7; tentatively, D is TRBD1 (5 bases). The CDR3 runs 12 residues. Trimming pared 2 bases from V and 4 bases from J, leaving 6 bases between. Germline V gives CDR1 MDHEN, CDR2 SYDVKM. The CDR3 nucleotides read TGTGCCAGCAGTTTACAGGGATACGAGCAGTACTTC. This gives the protein CASSLQGYEQYF.

The J gene is TRBJ1-4, the V gene TRBV10-3, with D possibly TRBD1 on 5 matching bases. The CDR3 totals 13 residues. V gave up 11 bases and J gave up 8 bases, with 18 bases separating them. Looked up from germline, CDR1 is ENHRY and CDR2 is SYGVKD. The CDR3 sequence: CAAKGQGNEKLFF. The CDR3 coding sequence is TGTGCCGCTAAGGGGCAGGGTAACGAAAAACTGTTTTTT.

V is TRBV6-5 and J is TRBJ2-2; 9 nucleotides match TRBD1. The CDR3 spans 16 residues. Per germline, CDR1 MNHEY and CDR2 SVGAGI. Trimming removed 2 bases from V and 5 bases from J; junction bases left unmatched: 6. The CDR3, as DNA: TGTGCCAGCAGTTACGGATCCGGGACAGGGACCGGGGAGCTGTTTTTT. Translated, it gives CASSYGSGTGTGELFF.

A remark on this clone: Other DNA sequences from this sample encode an identical CDR3 as well. This rearrangement joins TRBV18 to TRBJ1-5; 7 nucleotides line up with TRBD1. Germline V lookup: CDR1 KGHSH, CDR2 LQKENI. This CDR3 region has 14 residues. V was pared by 3 bases and J by 2 bases, with 1 base of the junction left unmatched. This CDR3 reads CASSPGQGNQPQHF. CDR3 coding DNA: TGTGCCAGCTCACCCGGACAGGGCAATCAGCCCCAGCATTTT.